Listed below are T cell receptor beta chains from one sample, sequenced in a study of shared clonotypes between healthy human individuals. The protocol was immunoSEQ multiplex PCR, while the TCRdb copy is restricted to in-frame clones and leaves out a portion. Seen here are 1.4 million to 1.5 million clones, approximately 97% observed once, and the top ten hold roughly 1.2%. Sequencing used naive CD4+ T cells sorted from blood. The origin of the receptors is a man under 40 in good health. Each CDR3 is given with its conserved first and last residue. The order of the fields is V gene, D gene, J gene, clone size, CDR3 protein, CDR3 DNA. A D gene is named only where the DNA matches it firmly. A row's size may be missing; if present it is once, few, many or a size class.

TRBV25-1	TRBD2	TRBJ2-7	-	CASSETSGRASGSYEQYF	TGTGCCAGCAGTGAAACTAGCGGGAGGGCCTCCGGATCCTACGAGCAGTACTTC
TRBV4-3	TRBD2	TRBJ2-3	-	CASSQDLAGGGVSQYF	TGCGCCAGCAGCCAAGATCTAGCGGGAGGCGGCGTATCGCAGTATTTT
TRBV28	TRBD1	TRBJ1-5	-	CASRDRGFNRVGNQPQHF	TGTGCCAGCAGGGACAGGGGTTTCAATCGGGTAGGCAATCAGCCCCAGCATTTT
TRBV28	TRBD1	TRBJ1-2	-	CASSLVGTGFGYTF	TGTGCCAGCAGTCTCGTCGGGACAGGGTTTGGCTACACCTTC
TRBV7-7	-	TRBJ2-3	-	CASSSEIGGTQYF	TGTGCTAGCAGCTCGGAGATCGGCGGTACGCAGTATTTT
TRBV28	-	TRBJ1-5	-	CASNRVGQPQHF	TGTGCCAGCAACAGGGTCGGTCAGCCCCAGCATTTT
TRBV7-6	TRBD2	TRBJ2-1	-	CASSLVLLSSGSILVNEQFF	TGTGCCAGCAGCTTAGTGCTCTTGTCTAGCGGGAGTATCTTGGTGAATGAGCAGTTCTTC
TRBV27	TRBD1	TRBJ2-7	-	CASRINRDRGGYEQYF	TGTGCCAGCAGAATAAACCGGGACAGGGGAGGATACGAGCAGTACTTC
TRBV6-6	-	TRBJ2-5	few	CASSTTGETQYF	TGTGCCAGCAGCACGACGGGGGAGACCCAGTACTTC
TRBV7-2	TRBD2	TRBJ2-1	-	CASIGGRGQFKQFF	TGTGCCAGCATTGGCGGGAGGGGCCAGTTTAAGCAGTTCTTC
TRBV6-6	-	TRBJ2-5	-	CASSQLGKETQYF	TGTGCCAGCAGTCAATTGGGGAAAGAGACCCAGTACTTC
TRBV10-1	TRBD2	TRBJ2-3	-	CASSSGRTPTDTQYF	TGCGCCAGCAGCTCCGGGAGGACACCCACAGATACGCAGTATTTT
TRBV10-3	-	TRBJ1-5	-	CAISWDFNQPQHF	TGTGCCATCAGCTGGGATTTCAATCAGCCCCAGCATTTT
TRBV11-2	-	TRBJ2-3	-	CASSRSQVLPDTQYF	TGTGCCAGCAGCCGCTCCCAAGTATTACCGGATACGCAGTATTTT
TRBV5-1	-	TRBJ1-5	-	CASTPDRQNQPQHF	TGCGCCAGCACCCCGGACAGACAGAATCAGCCCCAGCATTTT
TRBV7-2	-	TRBJ1-2	-	CASSLGDRENYGYTF	TGTGCCAGCAGCTTAGGCGACCGGGAGAACTATGGCTACACCTTC
TRBV7-6	TRBD1	TRBJ2-7	-	CASSLAPGQAAYEQYF	TGTGCCAGCAGCTTAGCGCCTGGACAGGCCGCCTACGAGCAGTACTTC
TRBV10-1	-	TRBJ2-5	-	CASSEGLETQYF	TGCGCCAGCAGTGAGGGGTTGGAGACCCAGTACTTC
TRBV5-4	-	TRBJ2-7	-	CASSLALNAYEQYF	TGTGCCAGCAGCTTGGCACTGAACGCCTACGAGCAGTACTTC
TRBV18	-	TRBJ1-1	-	CASSPLGGNAEAFF	TGTGCCAGCTCACCATTGGGCGGAAACGCTGAAGCTTTCTTT
TRBV5-4	TRBD2	TRBJ2-3	once	CASSFSGRVGDTQYF	TGTGCCAGCAGCTTTAGCGGGAGGGTTGGAGATACGCAGTATTTT
TRBV6-1	-	TRBJ1-2	-	CASSVTFFIGGDFGYTF	TGTGCCAGCAGTGTTACGTTTTTCATTGGGGGGGATTTCGGCTACACCTTC